This T cell receptor beta chain emerged from a study of long-term antiretroviral therapy in people with HIV. As for the study in general: Earliest sampling preceded the 2015 immediate-ART recommendation by about a decade. The study's findings and limits: Nothing was known about ART adherence, viral resistance or changes in therapy. Clones expanded before ART dominated the repertoire at all time points.

Worth noting for this clone: Its target is unknown.

They ran version v3.0 of the immunoSEQ assay at survey level. Researchers set sequencing to target about 40,000-55,000 T-cell genomes per sample. Clones were sequenced by immunoSEQ multiplex PCR, and TCRdb holds only the in-frame ones, with some missing. The sample lists about 28,000 clones, approximately 84% seen once, with about 0.93% in the top ten. Trimming removed 7 bases at V and 7 bases at J, with 11 bases between. Germline assignment: CDR1 SNHLY and CDR2 FYNNEI. The CDR3 runs 13 residues. This receptor was identified in a man in his fifties or sixties with HIV. Sequenced material: unsorted PBMCs, taken 2 years after starting antiretroviral therapy. This sequence joins TRBV2 and TRBJ1-6; weak D call: TRBD1 (5 bases). The CDR3: CASKTVWNSPLHF. In nucleotides, the CDR3 is TGTGCCAGCAAGACAGTGTGGAATTCACCCCTCCACTTT.